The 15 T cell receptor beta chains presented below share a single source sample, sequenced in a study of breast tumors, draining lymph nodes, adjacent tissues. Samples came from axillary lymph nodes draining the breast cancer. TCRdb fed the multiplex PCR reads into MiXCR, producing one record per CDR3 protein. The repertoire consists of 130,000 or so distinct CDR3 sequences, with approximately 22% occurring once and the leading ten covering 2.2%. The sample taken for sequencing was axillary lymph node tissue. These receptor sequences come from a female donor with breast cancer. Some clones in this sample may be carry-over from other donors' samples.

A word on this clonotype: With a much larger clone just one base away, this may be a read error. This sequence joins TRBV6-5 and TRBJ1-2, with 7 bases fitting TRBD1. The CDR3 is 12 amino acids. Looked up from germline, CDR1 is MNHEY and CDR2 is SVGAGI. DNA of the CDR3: TGTGCCAGCAGCAACAGGGGAGGAGGCTACGCCTTC. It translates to CASSNRGGGYAF.

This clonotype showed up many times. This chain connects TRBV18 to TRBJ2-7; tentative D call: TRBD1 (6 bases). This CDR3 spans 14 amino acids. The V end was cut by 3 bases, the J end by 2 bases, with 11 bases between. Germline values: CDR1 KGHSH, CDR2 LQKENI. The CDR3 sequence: CASSPLRDTYEQYF. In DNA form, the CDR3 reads TGTGCCAGCTCACCGCTCCGGGACACCTACGAGCAGTACTTC. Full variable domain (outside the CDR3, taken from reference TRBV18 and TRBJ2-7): NAGVMQNPRHLVRRRGQEARLRCSPMKGHSHVYWYRQLPEEGLKFMVYLQKENIIDESGMPKERFSAEFPKEGPSILRIQQVVRGDSAAYFCASSPLRDTYEQYFGPGTRLTVT.

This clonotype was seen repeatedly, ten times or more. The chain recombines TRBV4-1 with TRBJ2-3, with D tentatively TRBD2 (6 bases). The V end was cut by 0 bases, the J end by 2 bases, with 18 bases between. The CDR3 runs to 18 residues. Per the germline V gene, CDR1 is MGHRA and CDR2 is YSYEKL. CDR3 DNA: TGCGCCAGCAGCCAAGATGGTCGGGGTGCGGGGTCCACAGATACGCAGTATTTT. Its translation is CASSQDGRGAGSTDTQYF.

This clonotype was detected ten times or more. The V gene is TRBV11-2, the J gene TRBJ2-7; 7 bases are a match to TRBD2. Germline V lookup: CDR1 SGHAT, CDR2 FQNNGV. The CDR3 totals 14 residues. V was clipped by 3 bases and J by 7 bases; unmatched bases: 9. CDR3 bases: TGTGCCAGCAGCTTCGGCGGGAGTGTGTGGGAGCAGTACTTC. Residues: CASSFGGSVWEQYF. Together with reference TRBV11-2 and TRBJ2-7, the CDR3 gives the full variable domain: EAGVAQSPRYKIIEKRQSVAFWCNPISGHATLYWYQQILGQGPKLLIQFQNNGVVDDSQLPKDRFSAERLKGVDSTLKIQPAKLEDSAVYLCASSFGGSVWEQYFGPGTRLTVT.

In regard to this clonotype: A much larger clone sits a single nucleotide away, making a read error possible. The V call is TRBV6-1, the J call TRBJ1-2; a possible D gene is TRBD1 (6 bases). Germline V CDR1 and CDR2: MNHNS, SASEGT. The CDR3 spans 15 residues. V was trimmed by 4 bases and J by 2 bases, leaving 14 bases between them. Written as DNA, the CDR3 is TGTGCCAGCAGTGCTTGGGGGGCCGGGAACTATGGCTACACCTTC. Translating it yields CASSAWGAGNYGYTF.

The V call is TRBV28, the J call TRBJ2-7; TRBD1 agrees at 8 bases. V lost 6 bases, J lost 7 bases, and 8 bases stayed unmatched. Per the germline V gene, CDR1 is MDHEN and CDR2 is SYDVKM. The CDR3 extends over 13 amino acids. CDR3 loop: CASRRQGIGEQYF. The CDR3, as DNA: TGTGCCAGCAGGAGACAGGGGATCGGGGAGCAGTACTTC.

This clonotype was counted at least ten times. The CDR3 coding sequence is TGTGCCAGCAGTGTGTGGGCGGGAGAGACCCAGTACTTC. Its protein product is CASSVWAGETQYF. V is TRBV2 and J is TRBJ2-5; D is possibly TRBD2 (5 bases). Trimming took 4 bases from V and 4 from J, leaving 10 bases between them. The length of the CDR3 is 13 residues. The germline gives CDR1 SNHLY, CDR2 FYNNEI.

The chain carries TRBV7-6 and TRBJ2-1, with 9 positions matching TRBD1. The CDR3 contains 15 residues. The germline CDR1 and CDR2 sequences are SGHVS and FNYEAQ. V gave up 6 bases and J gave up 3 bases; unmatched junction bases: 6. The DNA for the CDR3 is TGTGCCAGCAGGCCCACAGGGGGCGGCTACAATGAGCAGTTCTTC. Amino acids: CASRPTGGGYNEQFF.

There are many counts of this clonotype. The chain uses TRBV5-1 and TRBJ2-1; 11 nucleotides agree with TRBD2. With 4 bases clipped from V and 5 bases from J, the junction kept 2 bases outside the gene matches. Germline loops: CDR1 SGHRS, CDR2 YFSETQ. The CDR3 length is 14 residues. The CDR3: CASSEGLADNEQFF. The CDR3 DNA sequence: TGCGCCAGCAGCGAGGGACTAGCGGACAATGAGCAGTTCTTC. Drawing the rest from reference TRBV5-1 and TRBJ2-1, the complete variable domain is KAGVTQTPRYLIKTRGQQVTLSCSPISGHRSVSWYQQTPGQGLQFLFEYFSETQRNKGNFPGRFSGRQFSNSRSEMNVSTLELGDSALYLCASSEGLADNEQFFGPGTRLTVL.

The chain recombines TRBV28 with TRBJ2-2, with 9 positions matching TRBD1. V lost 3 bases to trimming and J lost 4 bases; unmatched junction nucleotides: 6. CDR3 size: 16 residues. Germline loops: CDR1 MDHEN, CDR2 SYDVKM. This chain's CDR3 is CASSFRGQGFTGELFF. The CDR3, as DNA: TGTGCCAGCAGTTTCCGGGGACAGGGATTCACCGGGGAGCTGTTTTTT. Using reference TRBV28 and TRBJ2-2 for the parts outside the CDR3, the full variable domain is DVKVTQSSRYLVKRTGEKVFLECVQDMDHENMFWYRQDPGLGLRLIYFSYDVKMKEKGDIPEGYSVSREKKERFSLILESASTNQTSMYLCASSFRGQGFTGELFFGEGSRLTVL.

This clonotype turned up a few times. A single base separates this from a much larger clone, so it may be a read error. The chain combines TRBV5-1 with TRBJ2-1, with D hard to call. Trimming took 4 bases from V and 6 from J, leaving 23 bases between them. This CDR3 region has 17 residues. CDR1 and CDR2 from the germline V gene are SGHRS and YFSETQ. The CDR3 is CASSPPSLVTQANEQFF. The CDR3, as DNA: TGCGCCAGCAGCCCCCCGAGCCTCGTGACGCAGGCCAATGAGCAGTTCTTC.

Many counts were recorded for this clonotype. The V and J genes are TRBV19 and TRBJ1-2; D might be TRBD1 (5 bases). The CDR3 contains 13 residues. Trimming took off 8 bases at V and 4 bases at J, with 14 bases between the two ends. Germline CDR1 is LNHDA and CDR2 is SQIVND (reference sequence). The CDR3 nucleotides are TGTGCCAGTGCACAGGACCCCTTCTATGGCTACACCTTC. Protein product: CASAQDPFYGYTF.

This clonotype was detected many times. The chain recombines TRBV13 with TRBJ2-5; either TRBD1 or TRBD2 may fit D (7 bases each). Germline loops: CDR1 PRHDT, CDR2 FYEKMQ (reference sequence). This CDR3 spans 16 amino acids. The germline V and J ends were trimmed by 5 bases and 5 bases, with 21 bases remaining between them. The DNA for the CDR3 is TGTGCCAGCAGCCCCGAATCGCGACAGGGAGGGGAGACCCAGTACTTC. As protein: CASSPESRQGGETQYF.

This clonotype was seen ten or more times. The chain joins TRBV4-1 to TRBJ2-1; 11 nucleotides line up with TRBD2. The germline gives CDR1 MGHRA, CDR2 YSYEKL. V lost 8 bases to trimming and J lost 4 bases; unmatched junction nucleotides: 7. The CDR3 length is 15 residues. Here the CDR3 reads CASSHTSGSYNEQFF. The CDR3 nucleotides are TGCGCCAGCTCTCATACTAGCGGGAGTTACAATGAGCAGTTCTTC.

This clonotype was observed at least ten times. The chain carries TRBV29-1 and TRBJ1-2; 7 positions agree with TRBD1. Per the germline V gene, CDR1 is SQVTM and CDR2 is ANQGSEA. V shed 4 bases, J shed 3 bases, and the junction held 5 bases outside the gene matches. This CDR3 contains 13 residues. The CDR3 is CSVGGGADYGYTF. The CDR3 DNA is TGCAGCGTTGGAGGGGGCGCTGACTATGGCTACACCTTC.